This TCR beta chain was observed in a study of beta chain features in type 1 diabetes. Sequencing targeted expressed TCRB transcripts, as all isolated RNA had been reverse transcribed. Here immunoSEQ multiplex PCR was the method, and the copy in TCRdb shows in-frame clones only, minus some. The repertoire holds about 330,000 clones, with approximately 9.9% as singletons. Stem cell-like memory, regulatory, central memory and naive CD4+ cells were sorted via CD45RO/CCR7/CD25/CD127/CD95/CD27. Study-level findings and limits: Shorter TCRB CDR3s, moderately but significantly so, were found in Type 1 diabetes patients in all four CD4+ subsets. In the patient group, naive, central memory and Treg TCRB repertoires seemed more alike than in the healthy donor group.

This clone occurred a few times. The target antigen is unknown. Trimming left V 3 bases short and J 0 bases short, with 10 bases between. Germline V gene lookup returns CDR1 MGHDK and CDR2 SYGVNS. CDR3 length: 15 amino acids. This TCR derives from a woman in her 30s in good health. The chain has TRBV25-1 and TRBJ2-3; D possibly corresponds to TRBD1 (6 bases). The sample consisted of naive CD4+ T cells from blood. CDR3 protein: CASSETTGSTDTQYF. Written as DNA, the CDR3 is TGTGCCAGCAGTGAGACAACAGGGAGCACAGATACGCAGTATTTT.